Listed here is a single TCR beta chain. Its antigen is still unknown. Receptors were amplified or captured by the immunoSEQ multiplex PCR assay. A mixture of 60 forward primers for TCR Vbeta segments and 13 reverse primers for TCR Jbeta segments was used in the multiplex PCR. A multiplex PCR assay on genomic DNA amplified the CDR3 region of rearranged TCR beta genes. Amplified TCR beta libraries were sequenced as 87-base-pair reads on the Illumina HiSeq System. Per the authors' processing: A later analysis counted tens of millions of unique TCR beta chains across the 550 to 700 repertoires, and some 11 million of these chains were shared by at least two donors. Raw reads were error-corrected and collapsed into unique sequences with a nearest-neighbor algorithm that merged closely related sequences to remove PCR and sequencing errors. V, D and J gene segments were assigned by aligning CDR3 sequences to IMGT reference sequences. For a sequence to be retained, a match of at least six nucleotides was required to both a V gene segment and a J gene segment. Rearrangements were classified as productive when the CDR3 lacked stop codons and remained in frame with V and J, and all other rearrangements were classified as non-productive. CDR3 was defined according to IMGT convention as the region running from the second conserved V-encoded cysteine to the conserved J-encoded phenylalanine. In an earlier analysis of around 570 of the donors, sequences lacking an unambiguous match to a single V gene segment were excluded. An earlier analysis of almost 600 of the donors classified V segments as functional when productive rearrangements were above 56.7% and as segregating when the standard deviation between donors was above 5%. A statistical classification framework was built to diagnose cytomegalovirus status from the catalog of TCR beta chain sequences. A later analysis assigned V and J genes by comparing TCR nucleotide sequences with IMGT/GENE-DB human TR gene sequences. A later analysis assigned CDR3 sequences and most-parsimonious VDJ recombination scenarios with the TCRdist pipeline. In a later analysis, each TCR beta chain was defined by its CDR3 amino acid sequence together with its V-gene family, and reads lacking a unique V-gene family were excluded. To address suspected cross-contamination and a sequencing artifact, a later analysis removed 592 highly shared, low-generation-probability nucleotide sequences. In a later analysis, a clonal expansion index for each public chain was calculated from normalized within-repertoire ranks of inferred template counts. Generation probabilities in a later analysis came from a VDJ recombination model fitted to out-of-frame rearrangements, and those results were checked against IGoR. Hypergeometric tests were used in a later analysis to score TCR-TCR, TCR-HLA and TCR-CMV co-occurrence, with a repertoire-size bias correction applied to the TCR pairs. To estimate false discovery rates, a later analysis permuted the HLA or CMV assignments 20 times. In a later analysis, co-occurring TCRs were grouped using DBSCAN, and TCRdist sequence similarity was added for clustering within HLA-allele-positive subsets. For co-occurrence clustering, repertoires with fewer than 30,000 or more than 120,000 public chains were excluded, along with five repertoires with anomalous nucleotide sharing. TCRdb's version of the immuneACCESS table is confined to in-frame rearrangements and falls short of the full clone set. An unresolved V gene accounts for under half of the shortfall where checked; the remainder is of unknown origin. D and trimming come from the DNA, and the V and J calls and clone size come from that table. The sample table includes over 110,000 clones. Of the sample, about 0.96% is held by the ten largest clones.

The cohort consisted of approximately 670 healthy bone marrow donors. At the time of sampling, all cohort members were nominally healthy, though unrecorded immune exposures were likely present. The donor tested CMV seronegative, placing the donor among the approximately 400 seronegative members of the cohort. A peripheral blood sample was provided by each donor, and peripheral blood mononuclear cells were used for TCR beta sequencing. The Qiagen DNeasy Blood Extraction Kit was used to extract genomic DNA from the blood cell samples. The CDR3 covers 14 residues, taking in both the cysteine and the phenylalanine. This entry keeps only the CDR3 DNA: 42 bases, framed from base 1. The junction carries 11 bases between V and J, which are trimmed by 5 bases and 6 bases respectively. CDR1 and CDR2 are drawn from the germline V gene (reference sequence): MNHNY, SVGAGI. This sample stems from a study of cytomegalovirus exposure and HLA in healthy donors (dated by TCRdb to about 2017). Regarding the research as a whole: An earlier analysis of approximately 640 of the donors reported roughly 270 Gb of sequence data and more than 90 million unique TCR beta sequences from about 179 million T cells. The aim of the study was to test whether cataloging public T cell receptors could identify signatures of past pathogen exposure. Among the roughly 370 genotyped donors, 81% belonged to the genetic ancestry cluster associated with self-reported Caucasian donors. To predict cytomegalovirus infection status, the study combined high-throughput TCR immunosequencing, statistical association of individual TCRs with disease status, and machine learning. Every repertoire in the discovery cohort had been generated on one and the same sequencing platform. In addition to the first cohort of around 670 subjects, a separate validation cohort of 100 to 150 different subjects was used. A later analysis re-examined previously published TCR beta repertoires from more than 650 donors and added high-resolution HLA genotyping to investigate patterns of TCR occurrence. Using immunosequencing, the study profiled T cell repertoires from 550 to 750 subjects and related those repertoires to cytomegalovirus serostatus. The number of typed donors differed by locus: 629-630 for A, B, C, DRB1 and DQB1; some 500 for DQA1; approximately 600 for DPA1; and approximately 450 for DPB1. Rather than using new phenotypic data, the later analysis identified candidate immune exposures from TCR beta sequences and from how often those sequences occurred across donors. To decide whether each TCR beta V gene segment behaved as functional or pseudogenic, an earlier analysis of nearly 600 of the donors relied on high-throughput TCR beta sequencing. Donor age, sex, ethnicity and CMV serostatus were collected together with the repertoire data. Among some 400 genotyped donors of the cohort, an average of around 250,000 unique TCR beta nucleotide sequences was sequenced per donor, of which about 19% were non-productive. A handful of DR-DQ haplotypes were handled as single units for association and clustering because linkage in the cohort was strong. Both class I and class II loci were covered by HLA typing, at four-digit resolution. An early release that covered several hundred HLA-typed donors contained 300 to 350 gigabases of sequencing data and about 84 million unique TCR sequences. Genome-wide SNP genotypes for about 55% of the roughly 670 donors were used in a later genetic analysis, which treated that subset as a discovery cohort.

Results the study describes overall, beyond this receptor: When HLA alleles, especially DR and DQ, strongly co-occurred, attributing TCR associations to individual alleles was difficult. A few of the identified cytomegalovirus-associated TCR beta chains were confirmed in vitro to be specific for cytomegalovirus antigens. Correlated functional status among segregating V segments might reflect linkage disequilibrium, but an unknown experimental factor could not be ruled out. In a later analysis, most CMV-associated TCR beta chains were found to appear HLA-restricted, with HLA associations seemingly driven largely by CMV exposure. A cluster of highly shared sequence variants was judged likely to represent a technical artifact of the sequencing pipeline. According to a later analysis, parvovirus B19, influenza, CMV and Epstein-Barr virus appeared linked to several top co-occurrence clusters. A later analysis found that HLA-associated TCR beta chains were more clonally expanded and had lower generation probabilities than equally common non-associated chains. In a later analysis, 15,000 to 20,000 TCR beta sequences were associated with specific HLA alleles at a false discovery rate of 0.05. According to a later analysis, TCR association rates differed among HLA loci, with DRB1 alleles showing the most associated TCRs and HLA-C alleles showing the fewest. The classifier was reported to diagnose cytomegalovirus status with high specificity and sensitivity in both the original cohort and the validation cohort. Compared with the roughly 720-donor mean, donors in an Asian-associated ancestry cluster had fewer N-insertions in productive TCRs, according to a later genetic analysis. Sequencing depth was assumed to be roughly uniform across donors in the presence/absence analyses, though that assumption may not hold. In the study, approximately 160 TCR beta chains were listed as associated with cytomegalovirus. According to the authors, the approach could potentially be generalized to other disease states and immunological phenotypes. Across donors, most TCR sequences were observed very rarely, whereas some public TCRs were present in many individuals. Because some donors lacked HLA typing at each locus, the association tests relied only on the typed subset. The only immune exposure information available for the cohort was CMV serostatus. Seventeen rarely observed V segments, including chromosome 9 orphons, were excluded from the earlier analysis of approximately 500 of the donors because counts were too low. Some IMGT-functional V segments, including TRBV6-2 and TRBV6-3, could not be distinguished by the 87-base-pair reads and were therefore excluded. A further reported finding was that TCR beta sequences accurately predicted the HLA-A and HLA-B alleles for most subjects in the first cohort. Only TCR beta chains were sequenced in this cohort, and the absence of alpha or paired-chain data limited detectable features. An earlier analysis of some 560 of the donors showed that most TCR beta V segments appeared in productive rearrangements either about 90% or about 30% of the time, which broadly matched IMGT annotations. V-gene and J-gene trimming of TCR beta chains was associated with a missense DCLRE1C variant in a later genetic analysis, and the association was replicated in an independent cohort.

The V and J segments used are TRBV6-6 and TRBJ2-6, and possibly TRBD2, on 7 matching bases. The sample taken for sequencing was PBMCs. This TCR was sampled from a male donor in good health and CMV-seronegative. CDR3 region: CASSPRGAANVLTF. Here is the DNA: TGTGCCAGCAGTCCCCGGGGGGCGGCCAACGTCCTGACTTTC.